The clone carrying this T cell receptor (beta chain) has a count of ten or more. The sample is drawn from a study of prognosis after radiotherapy for stage I lung cancer. The CDR3 has 17 residues. J was trimmed by 2 bases and V by 4 bases; bases with no gene match: 13. Germline lookup yields CDR1 GTSNPN and CDR2 SVGIG (reference sequence). Genomic DNA provided the template from which TCR beta CDR3 was amplified by two-round multiplex PCR. First-round PCR amplification was performed with primers specific to each TRBV and TRBJ gene. The authors ran second-round PCR with universal primers. TCRdb recomputed calls from the multiplex PCR reads with MiXCR, one row per CDR3 protein. The sample lists around 23,000 distinct CDR3 sequences, less than 50% occurring once.

This specimen consisted of PBMCs, obtained before or after stereotactic body radiation therapy (not recorded which). The V gene is TRBV30, the J gene TRBJ2-7; 11 positions agree with TRBD1. This sequence was found in a donor over 45 with non-small cell lung cancer. The DNA for the CDR3 is TGTGCCTGGACCAGGACAGGGGGCAGACTACACCCCTACGAGCAGTACTTC. Translation gives CAWTRTGGRLHPYEQYF.